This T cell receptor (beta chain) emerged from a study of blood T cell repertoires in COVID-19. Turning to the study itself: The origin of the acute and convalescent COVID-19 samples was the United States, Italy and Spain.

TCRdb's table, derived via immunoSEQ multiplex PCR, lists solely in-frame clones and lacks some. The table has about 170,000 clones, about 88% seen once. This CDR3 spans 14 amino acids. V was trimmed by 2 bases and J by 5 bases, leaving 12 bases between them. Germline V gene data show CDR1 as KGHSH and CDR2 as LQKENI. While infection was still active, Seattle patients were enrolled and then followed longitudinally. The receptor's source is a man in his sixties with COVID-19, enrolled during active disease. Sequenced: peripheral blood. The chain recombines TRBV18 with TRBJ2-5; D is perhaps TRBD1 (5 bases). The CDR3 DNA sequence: TGTGCCAGCTCACCATCCCAGGGCAGGGAGACCCAGTACTTC. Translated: CASSPSQGRETQYF.